Listed below are T cell receptor beta chains from one sample, sequenced in a study of T cells in localized non-small cell lung cancer. Produced via immunoSEQ multiplex PCR; TCRdb's table is partial and in-frame only. The sample includes 25,000 to 30,000 clones, roughly 90% seen only once; the top ten take around 2.8%. The starting material was peripheral blood, obtained before any cancer treatment. The source of these receptors is a woman aged 18-50 years with stage I lung adenocarcinoma. CDR3s leave out the opening cysteine and the closing phenylalanine or tryptophan. Clone size is given for some rows only: seen once, a few or many times, or a class if the clone is expanded.

size	V	J	CDR3
.	TRBV19	TRBJ1-5	ASRDRGNQPQH
.	TRBV28	TRBJ2-7	ASSTDRGFYEQY
once	TRBV7-2	TRBJ1-5	ASSLFEGQGVIINQPQH
.	TRBV18	TRBJ1-3	ASSPSTWAGNTIY
.	TRBV12-5	TRBJ1-5	ASGLVLDGTVSNQPQH
.	TRBV7-8	TRBJ2-1	ASSLRGGLAANNEQF
.	TRBV28	TRBJ2-7	ASSSVYEQY
.	TRBV9	TRBJ1-2	ASSVGQNYGYT
.	TRBV7-3	TRBJ2-7	ASSLGGTSTEQY
.	TRBV28	TRBJ1-2	ASSLTGFYGYT
once	TRBV11-2	TRBJ2-2	ASRKYRSGNTGELF
.	TRBV7-9	TRBJ2-5	ASSLGYGTQY
once	TRBV5-1	TRBJ2-7	ASSLGPTGAYEQY
.	TRBV6-6	TRBJ2-3	ASSRSSSEADTQY
.	TRBV27	TRBJ2-1	ASSLSQGWNNEQF
.	TRBV27	TRBJ1-1	ASSTRTGGDGTEAF
.	TRBV7-6	TRBJ2-7	ASSAQDSTYEQY
.	TRBV10-2	.	ASRRSWGEGYEQY
.	TRBV30	TRBJ2-1	AWRRTSGRNYNEQF
.	TRBV7-8	TRBJ2-1	ASSPRLGTSGRLQF
.	TRBV27	TRBJ1-1	ASSFPNSAEAF
.	TRBV5-6	TRBJ2-6	ASSTGPASGANVLT
.	TRBV5-1	TRBJ2-1	ASSLSSGSHNEQF
.	TRBV30	TRBJ2-7	AWNGRGFLYEQY
.	TRBV2	TRBJ1-1	ASKGTGNTEAF
few	TRBV9	TRBJ2-7	ASSVSTGGFEQY
.	TRBV28	TRBJ1-1	ASSSWTRLRDTEAF
.	TRBV10-1	TRBJ2-2	ASSERLAGSTGELF
.	TRBV2	.	ASGKGQGPYEQY
.	TRBV5-1	TRBJ2-7	ASSQGTSGAYEQY
.	TRBV4-1	TRBJ2-5	ASSQVFSASGTQY